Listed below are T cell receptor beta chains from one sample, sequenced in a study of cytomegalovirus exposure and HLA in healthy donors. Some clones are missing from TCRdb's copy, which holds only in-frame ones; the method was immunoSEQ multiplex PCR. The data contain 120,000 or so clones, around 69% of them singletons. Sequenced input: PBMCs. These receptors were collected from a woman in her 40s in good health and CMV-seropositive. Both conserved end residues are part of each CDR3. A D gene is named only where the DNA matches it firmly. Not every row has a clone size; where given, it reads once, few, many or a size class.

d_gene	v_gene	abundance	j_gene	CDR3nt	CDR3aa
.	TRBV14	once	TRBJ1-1	TGTGCCAGCAGCCAAGGGAAAAGGGGATCCATGAACACTGAAGCTTTCTTT	CASSQGKRGSMNTEAFF
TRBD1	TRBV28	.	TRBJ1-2	TGTGCCAGCAGTTTAGGGACAGGCCTTCTCACCTTC	CASSLGTGLLTF
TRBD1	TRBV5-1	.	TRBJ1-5	TGCGCCAGCAGCTACGGGACAGACAATCAGCCCCAGCATTTT	CASSYGTDNQPQHF
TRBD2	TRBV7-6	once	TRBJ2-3	TGTGCCACCGGACTAGCGGGGGCTAGCGGGGATACGCAGTATTTT	CATGLAGASGDTQYF
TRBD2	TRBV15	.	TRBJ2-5	TGTGCCACCAGCAGGACTAGCGGAGGGGGGGAGACCCAGTACTTC	CATSRTSGGGETQYF
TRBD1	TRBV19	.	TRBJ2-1	TGTGCCAGTCTCAGACAGGGGGCTAATGAGCAGTTCTTC	CASLRQGANEQFF
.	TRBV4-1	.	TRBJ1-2	TGCGCCAGCAGCCAAGATCACGACGTCCGGGTCTATGGCTACACCTTC	CASSQDHDVRVYGYTF
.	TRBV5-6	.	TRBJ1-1	TGTGCCAGCAGCTTGGAGCTGGGAGGGTGGACTGAAGCTTTCTTT	CASSLELGGWTEAFF
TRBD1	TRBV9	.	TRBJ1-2	TGTGCCAGCAGCCCCGGGGGACTTCAGGGGGGCGGCTACACCTTC	CASSPGGLQGGGYTF
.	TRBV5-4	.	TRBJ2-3	TGTGCCAGCAGCTTTGAACTCGGCACAGATACGCAGTATTTT	CASSFELGTDTQYF
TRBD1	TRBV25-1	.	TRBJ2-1	TGTGCCAGCAGGACGGGACAGGGGTACAATGAGCAGTTCTTC	CASRTGQGYNEQFF
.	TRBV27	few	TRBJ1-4	TGTGCCAGCAGCCGACGTGGGAGGAGTGAAAAACTGTTTTTT	CASSRRGRSEKLFF
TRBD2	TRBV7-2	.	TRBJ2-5	TGTGCCAGCAGCTTAAAGGCTAGCGGGGGGCCAGAGACCCAGTACTTC	CASSLKASGGPETQYF
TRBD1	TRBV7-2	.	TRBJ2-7	TGTGCCAGCAGCTTAGGGAGGACAGGGGACTACGAGCAGTACTTC	CASSLGRTGDYEQYF
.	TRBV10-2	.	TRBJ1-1	TGCGCCAGCAGTGAGCCAAGACCAACAGTAACCCTAGAAGCTTTCTTT	CASSEPRPTVTLEAFF
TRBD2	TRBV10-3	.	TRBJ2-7	TGTGCCATCAGTGTTTCAAGCGGGGGGAACGAGCAGTACTTC	CAISVSSGGNEQYF
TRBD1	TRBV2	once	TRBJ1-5	TGTGCCAGCAGAACAGGGGATAGCAATCAGCCCCAGCATTTT	CASRTGDSNQPQHF
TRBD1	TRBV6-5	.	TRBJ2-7	TGTGCCAGCAGTTACACTATGACAGGGGGCCTCTACGAGCAGTACTTC	CASSYTMTGGLYEQYF
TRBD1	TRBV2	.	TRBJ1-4	TGTGCCAGCAGTGAACAGGGGGCAGAGGAAAAACTGTTTTTT	CASSEQGAEEKLFF
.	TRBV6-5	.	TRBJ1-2	TGTGCCAGCAGTCTAGACAGTTATGGCTACACCTTC	CASSLDSYGYTF
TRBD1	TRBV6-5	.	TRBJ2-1	TGTGCCAGCAGTCCCGGACAGGGGCTTGAGCAGTTCTTC	CASSPGQGLEQFF
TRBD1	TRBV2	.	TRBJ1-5	TGTGCCAGCATGGGACAGGGGGGCCAGCCCCAGCATTTT	CASMGQGGQPQHF
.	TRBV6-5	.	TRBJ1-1	TGTGCCAGCACCCCCCGGGACAATTTAATATCTGAAGCTTTCTTT	CASTPRDNLISEAFF
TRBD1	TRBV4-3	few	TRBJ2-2	TGCGCCAGCAGCCTCCAATGGCAGGGGGCCCGTACCGGGGAGCTGTTTTTT	CASSLQWQGARTGELFF
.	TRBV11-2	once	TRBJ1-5	TGTGCCAGCAGCCCCCGTGGAGGAAGGAGCAATCAGCCCCAGCATTTT	CASSPRGGRSNQPQHF
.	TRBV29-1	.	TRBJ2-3	TGCAGCGTCCCCAGGTCGGATACGCAGTATTTT	CSVPRSDTQYF
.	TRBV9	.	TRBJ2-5	TGTGCCAGCAGCGTAGGGGGAGAGGAGACCCAGTACTTC	CASSVGGEETQYF
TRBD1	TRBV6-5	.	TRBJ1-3	TGTGCCAGCACCGGGACAGCTGGAAACACCGTATATTTT	CASTGTAGNTVYF
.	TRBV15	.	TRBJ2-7	TGTGCCACCAGCATCGACAGCATCTACGAGCAGTACTTC	CATSIDSIYEQYF
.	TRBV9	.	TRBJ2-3	TGTGCCAGCAGCCTCTGGGGAACCGACAGCGATACGCAGTATTTT	CASSLWGTDSDTQYF
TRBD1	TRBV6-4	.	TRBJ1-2	TGTGCCAGCAGTGATGGGACAGGGGTTAACGGCTACACCTTC	CASSDGTGVNGYTF
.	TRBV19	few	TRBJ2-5	TGTGCCAGTAGGTCAGTGGAGACCCAGTACTTC	CASRSVETQYF
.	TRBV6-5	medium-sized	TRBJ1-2	TGTGCCAGCAGTTACGATTGGGGGCTCGGCTACACCTTC	CASSYDWGLGYTF
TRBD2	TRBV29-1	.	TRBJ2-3	TGCAGCGGCGCTAGCGGGGGGTTTATTAGCACAGATACGCAGTATTTT	CSGASGGFISTDTQYF
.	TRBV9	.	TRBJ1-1	TGTGCCAGCAGCGGCGGACTCTGGGGCACTGAAGCTTTCTTT	CASSGGLWGTEAFF
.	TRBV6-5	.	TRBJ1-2	TGTGCCAGCTCTAGGGACACCCGTAACTATGGCTACACCTTC	CASSRDTRNYGYTF
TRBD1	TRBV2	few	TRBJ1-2	TGTGCCAGCAGCCGGGACAGTAACTATGGCTACACCTTC	CASSRDSNYGYTF
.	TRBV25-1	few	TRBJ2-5	TGTGCCAGCAGCCCGCTGGGGAGCCAAGAGACCCAGTACTTC	CASSPLGSQETQYF
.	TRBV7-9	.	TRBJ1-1	TGTGCCAGCAGCTTGGGGTCACCCCCCGAGGGCACTGAAGCTTTCTTT	CASSLGSPPEGTEAFF
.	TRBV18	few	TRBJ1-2	TGTGCCAGCTCACCACCTCAGGGGACTAACTATGGCTACACCTTC	CASSPPQGTNYGYTF
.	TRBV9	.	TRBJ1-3	TGTGCCAGCAGCGTAGCAGGAAACACCATATATTTT	CASSVAGNTIYF
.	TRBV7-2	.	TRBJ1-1	TGTGCCAGCAGCTTAGCGGTTGGGGGCGGGTATCGGAAGGGCACTGAAGCTTTCTTT	CASSLAVGGGYRKGTEAFF
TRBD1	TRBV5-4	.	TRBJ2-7	TGTGCCAGCAGCTTGGGGGGACAGGCGTCCTACGAGCAGTACTTC	CASSLGGQASYEQYF
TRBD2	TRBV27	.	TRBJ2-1	TGTGCCAGCAGTTTAATTTTTGGGACTAGCGGCAGCTCCTACAATGAGCAGTTCTTC	CASSLIFGTSGSSYNEQFF
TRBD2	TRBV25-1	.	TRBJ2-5	TGTGCCAGCAGTTTGCGGACTAGCGGCACGGGGACCCAGTACTTC	CASSLRTSGTGTQYF
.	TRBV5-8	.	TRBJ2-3	TGTGCCAGCAGGGACAACACAGATACGCAGTATTTT	CASRDNTDTQYF
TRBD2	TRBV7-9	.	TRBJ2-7	TGTGCCAGCTCGGGACTAGCGGGGACCTACGAGCAGTACTTC	CASSGLAGTYEQYF
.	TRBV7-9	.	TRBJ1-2	TGTGCCAGCAGCTCAACATCGACAAGCTATGGCTACACCTTC	CASSSTSTSYGYTF
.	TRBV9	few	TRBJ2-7	TGTGCCAGCAGCCCCAACCCTGGCGGTGGCGAGCAGTACTTC	CASSPNPGGGEQYF
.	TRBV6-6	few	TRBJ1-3	TGTGCCAGCAGCCGACAGGCAAACTCTGGAAACACCATATATTTT	CASSRQANSGNTIYF
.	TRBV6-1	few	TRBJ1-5	TGTGCCAGCAGTGCATCCCGTGGACAGCGTAATCAGCCCCAGCATTTT	CASSASRGQRNQPQHF
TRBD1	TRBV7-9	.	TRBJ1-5	TGTGCCAGCAGCGCCGGGACAGGGGGAGATAGCAATCAGCCCCAGCATTTT	CASSAGTGGDSNQPQHF
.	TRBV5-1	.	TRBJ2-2	TGCGCCAGCAGCTTGGAGACATTGGGGGGCGGGGAGCTGTTTTTT	CASSLETLGGGELFF